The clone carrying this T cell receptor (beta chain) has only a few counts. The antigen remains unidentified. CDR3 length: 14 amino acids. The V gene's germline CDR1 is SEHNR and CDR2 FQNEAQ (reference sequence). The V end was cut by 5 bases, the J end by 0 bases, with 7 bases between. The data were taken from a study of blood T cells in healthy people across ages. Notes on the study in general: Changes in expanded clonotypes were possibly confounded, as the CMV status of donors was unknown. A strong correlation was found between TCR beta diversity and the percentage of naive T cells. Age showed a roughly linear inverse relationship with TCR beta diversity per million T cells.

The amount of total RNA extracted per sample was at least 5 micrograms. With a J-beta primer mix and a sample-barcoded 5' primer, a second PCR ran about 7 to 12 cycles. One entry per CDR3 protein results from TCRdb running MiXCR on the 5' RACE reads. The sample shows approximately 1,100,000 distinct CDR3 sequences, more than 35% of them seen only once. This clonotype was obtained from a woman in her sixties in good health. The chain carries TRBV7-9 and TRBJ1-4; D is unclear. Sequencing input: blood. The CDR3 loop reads CASSHLATNEKLFF. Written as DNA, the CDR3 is TGTGCCAGCAGCCACCTTGCAACTAATGAAAAACTGTTTTTT.